These 23 T cell receptor beta chains were all obtained from the same sample, sequenced in a study of shared clonotypes between healthy human individuals. Repertoires were generated with immunoSEQ multiplex PCR, while TCRdb's copy carries only in-frame clones and drops some. The table lists 600,000 to 750,000 clones, less than 95% of them singletons. Sequenced sample: memory CD8+ T cells from PBMCs. The subset: CD45RO+ cells pooled with CCR7-negative TemRA cells. These receptors all stem from a young man in good health. Some clones in this sample may be carry-over from other donors' samples.

The V gene is TRBV27, the J gene TRBJ2-1; the match to TRBD2 covers 11 bases. V lost 2 bases and J lost 6; bases outside the gene matches: 6. Germline CDR1 is MNHEY and CDR2 is SMNVEV (reference sequence). CDR3 length: 16 residues. The CDR3 region has the DNA TGTGCCAGCAGTTTAGGAGTAGCGGGAGGGATCAATGAGCAGTTCTTC. Its protein product is CASSLGVAGGINEQFF.

This chain joins TRBV7-9 and TRBJ2-5; no reliable D call. Germline V gene data show CDR1 as SEHNR and CDR2 as FQNEAQ (reference sequence). V shed 1 base and J shed 3 bases, with 9 bases lying between them. This CDR3 has 14 amino acids. The CDR3 DNA reads TGTGCCAGCAGCTTAGTCCTAGATGAAGAGACCCAGTACTTC. Translation: CASSLVLDEETQYF.

The CDR3 loop reads CASSFRSYEQYF. The CDR3 DNA follows: TGTGCCAGCAGTTTCCGCAGCTACGAGCAGTACTTC. V usage is TRBV28 and J usage is TRBJ2-7; D uncertain. The V end was cut by 3 bases, the J end by 3 bases, with 6 bases between. The CDR3 runs to 12 residues. Germline lookup yields CDR1 MDHEN and CDR2 SYDVKM. Using reference TRBV28 and TRBJ2-7 for the parts outside the CDR3, the full variable domain is DVKVTQSSRYLVKRTGEKVFLECVQDMDHENMFWYRQDPGLGLRLIYFSYDVKMKEKGDIPEGYSVSREKKERFSLILESASTNQTSMYLCASSFRSYEQYFGPGTRLTVT.

The chain recombines TRBV29-1 with TRBJ2-3; 8 bases map to TRBD1. Losses at the gene ends were 7 bases for V and 4 bases for J; bases not matched to a gene: 7. Germline V CDR1 and CDR2: SQVTM, ANQGSEA. CDR3 length equals 13 residues. The CDR3 DNA sequence: TGCAGCGCCCCGACAGGGGACTCAGATACGCAGTATTTT. Translated: CSAPTGDSDTQYF.

This chain links TRBV7-2 with TRBJ2-7, with 10 nucleotides matching TRBD2. V was pared by 5 bases and J by 5 bases, with 9 bases of the junction left unmatched. CDR3 size: 15 residues. CDR1 and CDR2 from the germline V gene are SGHTA and FQGNSA. CDR3 sequence reads: CASSESGRAPDEQYF. The CDR3 coding sequence is TGTGCCAGCAGCGAAAGCGGGAGGGCCCCTGACGAGCAGTACTTC.

The genes are TRBV11-2 and TRBJ2-1; 10 bases fit TRBD2. From germline, CDR1 is SGHAT and CDR2 FQNNGV. Trimming cost V 5 bases and J 8 bases; bases outside gene matches: 15. The CDR3 has 17 amino acids. In DNA form, the CDR3 reads TGTGCCAGCAGCCGTCCCCTAGCGGGAGCGAGTCTGGATGAGCAGTTCTTC. Its translation: CASSRPLAGASLDEQFF.

V usage is TRBV9 and J usage is TRBJ2-1; D is unresolved. V lost 0 bases and J 4 bases, leaving 17 bases between the germline ends. The germline CDR1 and CDR2 sequences are SGDLS and YYNGEE. The CDR3 contains 17 residues. DNA of the CDR3: TGTGCCAGCAGCGTAGCGGCAGCTCCCCCCAATTACAATGAGCAGTTCTTC. Encoded protein: CASSVAAAPPNYNEQFF.

The chain uses TRBV27 and TRBJ2-7; TRBD1 aligns across 8 bases. The CDR3 is 16 residues long. J lost 4 bases, V lost 6 bases, and 14 bases had no gene match. Germline CDR1 MNHEY, CDR2 SMNVEV (reference sequence). CDR3 in amino acids: CASSPITGQDYYEQYF. In DNA form, the CDR3 reads TGTGCCAGCAGCCCAATTACGGGACAGGACTATTACGAGCAGTACTTC.

The CDR3 sequence is CASSWVNTEAFF. The CDR3 bases are TGTGCCAGTAGTTGGGTGAACACTGAAGCTTTCTTT. V usage is TRBV19 and J usage is TRBJ1-1, with D uncertain. Germline V CDR1 and CDR2: LNHDA, SQIVND (reference sequence). The CDR3 consists of 12 residues. Between the trimmed V and J ends, which lost 5 bases and 0 bases, there was a span of 4 bases.

The genes are TRBV28 and TRBJ2-2; D gene unclear. This CDR3 has 18 amino acids. Germline V gene sequence: CDR1 MDHEN, CDR2 SYDVKM. The V and J ends lost 3 bases and 4 bases respectively, with 21 bases between them. In nucleotides, the CDR3 is TGTGCCAGCAGTTTCTACCCCCCCAGCACTCCGGGCACCGGGGAGCTGTTTTTT. Encoded protein: CASSFYPPSTPGTGELFF.

The chain joins TRBV9 to TRBJ2-3; D possibly corresponds to TRBD2 (5 bases). The germline gives CDR1 SGDLS, CDR2 YYNGEE. V lost 4 bases to trimming and J lost 6 bases, with 9 bases between them. The CDR3 length is 12 residues. The CDR3 is CASSHGEDTQYF. The DNA for the CDR3 is TGTGCCAGCAGCCACGGGGAGGATACGCAGTATTTT.

CDR3 DNA sequence: TGTGCCAGCAGCGTGTCACTGAACACCGGGGAGCTGTTTTTT. This translates into CASSVSLNTGELFF. The genes are TRBV9 and TRBJ2-2; D not certain. Deletions cut 2 bases from V and 1 base from J, with 6 bases between. The CDR3 totals 14 residues. Germline V gene data show CDR1 as SGDLS and CDR2 as YYNGEE. Drawing the rest from reference TRBV9 and TRBJ2-2, the complete variable domain is DSGVTQTPKHLITATGQRVTLRCSPRSGDLSVYWYQQSLDQGLQFLIQYYNGEERAKGNILERFSAQQFPDLHSELNLSSLELGDSALYFCASSVSLNTGELFFGEGSRLTVL.

The chain employs TRBV5-1 and TRBJ2-2, with D uncertain. Germline values: CDR1 SGHRS, CDR2 YFSETQ. Trimming stripped 6 bases from V and 7 bases from J, with 16 bases between. The CDR3 contains 14 residues. This CDR3 reads CASTRSNDGGELFF. CDR3 bases: TGCGCCAGCACTCGATCGAACGATGGCGGGGAGCTGTTTTTT. The entire variable domain, with the rest obtained from reference TRBV5-1 and TRBJ2-2, is as follows: KAGVTQTPRYLIKTRGQQVTLSCSPISGHRSVSWYQQTPGQGLQFLFEYFSETQRNKGNFPGRFSGRQFSNSRSEMNVSTLELGDSALYLCASTRSNDGGELFFGEGSRLTVL.

The chain has TRBV30 and TRBJ1-2; perhaps TRBD1 as D (6 bases). The V end lost 4 bases, the J end lost 4 bases, and 28 bases lay between the germline ends. CDR3 length: 18 residues. The germline gives CDR1 GTSNPN, CDR2 SVGIG (reference sequence). DNA of the CDR3: TGTGCCTGGACGCCTCCTATATCCGGGGGGGCCCCTATCTATGGCTACACCTTC. Translating gives CAWTPPISGGAPIYGYTF. Looking up the rest from reference TRBV30 and TRBJ1-2 gives the full variable domain: SQTIHQWPATLVQPVGSPLSLECTVEGTSNPNLYWYRQAAGRGLQLLFYSVGIGQISSEVPQNLSASRPQDRQFILSSKKLLLSDSGFYLCAWTPPISGGAPIYGYTFGSGTRLTVV.

V and J are TRBV9 and TRBJ2-4, with D possibly matching TRBD1 (5 bases). CDR1 and CDR2 (germline): SGDLS, YYNGEE. CDR3 length equals 13 residues. Deletions cut 3 bases from V and 15 bases from J, with 19 bases between. CDR3 region: CASSALPVGLRYF. As DNA, the CDR3 is TGTGCCAGCAGCGCACTCCCGGTGGGGCTGCGGTACTTC.

The chain carries TRBV28 and TRBJ1-3; D perhaps matches TRBD1 (5 bases). The CDR3 is 16 amino acids. The V end lost 2 bases, the J end lost 0 bases, and 11 bases lay between the germline ends. The germline CDR1 and CDR2 sequences are MDHEN and SYDVKM. This CDR3 is CASSLGTESSGNTIYF. The DNA of the CDR3 is TGTGCCAGCAGTTTAGGGACGGAGAGCTCTGGAAACACCATATATTTT.

This rearrangement joins TRBV27 to TRBJ2-1; 10 positions match TRBD2. CDR1 is MNHEY and CDR2 is SMNVEV in the germline V gene (reference sequence). The CDR3 covers 15 residues. Losses at the gene ends were 6 bases for V and 7 bases for J; bases not matched to a gene: 9. This CDR3 is CASRLLAGLVNEQFF. The CDR3 DNA reads TGTGCCAGCAGACTACTAGCGGGGCTCGTAAATGAGCAGTTCTTC.

The CDR3 DNA reads TGTGCCAGCAGCCCCAGTGGTCTCACCGGGGAGCTGTTTTTT. Its protein product is CASSPSGLTGELFF. This sequence joins TRBV7-6 and TRBJ2-2; D gene uncertain. Trimming took 5 bases from V and 4 from J, leaving 11 bases between them. The V gene's germline CDR1 is SGHVS and CDR2 FNYEAQ. This CDR3 is built from 14 residues.

The rearrangement uses TRBV28 and TRBJ2-1; 7 bases match TRBD2. The V gene's germline CDR1 is MDHEN and CDR2 SYDVKM. V dropped 5 bases and J dropped 3; count of bases not matched to a gene: 10. CDR3 length: 16 residues. CDR3 sequence: CASSPRDYTLYNEQFF. DNA for the CDR3: TGTGCCAGCAGTCCCCGGGACTACACACTCTACAATGAGCAGTTCTTC.

The gene calls are TRBV27 and TRBJ2-3; 7 bases are shared with TRBD2. CDR3 size: 14 residues. J gave up 1 base and V 3 bases, and 1 base lay outside the gene matches. Germline-derived CDR1 and CDR2 are MNHEY and SMNVEV (reference sequence). The chain's CDR3 is CASSFTSGTDTQYF. For the CDR3, the DNA is TGTGCCAGCAGTTTCACTAGCGGCACAGATACGCAGTATTTT.

The rearrangement links TRBV27 to TRBJ2-1, with D possibly being TRBD1 (5 bases). Germline CDR1 is MNHEY and CDR2 is SMNVEV (reference sequence). V lost 3 bases to trimming and J lost 0 bases, with 9 bases between them. The CDR3 totals 15 residues. CDR3 coding DNA: TGTGCCAGCAGTTTCCTGACAGTCTCCTACAATGAGCAGTTCTTC. Amino acids: CASSFLTVSYNEQFF.

This chain links TRBV15 with TRBJ2-7; 7 bases agree with TRBD1. Looked up from germline, CDR1 is LNHNV and CDR2 is YYDKDF (reference sequence). This CDR3 is built from 15 residues. The J segment lost 1 base and the V segment lost 0 bases, leaving 3 bases of the junction unmatched. In nucleotides, the CDR3 is TGTGCCACCAGCAGAGATTGGGACAGTTCCTACGAGCAGTACTTC. It encodes CATSRDWDSSYEQYF.

This clone was seen a handful of times. V and J are TRBV29-1 and TRBJ1-1; D possibly corresponds to TRBD1 (5 bases). In germline, CDR1 is SQVTM, CDR2 ANQGSEA. The V gene lost 7 bases and the J gene lost 5 bases, with 11 bases spanning the gap. CDR3 length: 11 residues. In DNA form, the CDR3 reads TGCAGCGCCAAGGAGGGGACTGAAGCTTTCTTT. This translates into CSAKEGTEAFF.